The sample holds a few counts of the clone carrying this TCR beta chain. TCRdb redid the calling of the RT-PCR reads with MiXCR, one entry per CDR3 protein. The sample holds roughly 960,000 distinct CDR3 sequences, more than 15% seen once. The data originate from a study of patients and donors after allogeneic stem cell transplantation. Germline loops: CDR1 SQVTM, CDR2 ANQGSEA. The length of the CDR3 is 13 residues. V was clipped by 0 bases and J by 3 bases, with 8 bases between them. The sample comprised blood, either unsorted or a sorted T cell fraction (not recorded which). This clonotype originated in a human donor who was either an allogeneic HSCT recipient or a stem cell or donor lymphocyte infusion donor (not recorded which). It is not recorded whose cells these are; they may come from a transplant donor. V is TRBV29-1 and J is TRBJ1-2; D unresolved. Written as DNA, the CDR3 is TGCAGCGTTGAAGATCAGGCGGACTATGGCTACACCTTC. This translates into CSVEDQADYGYTF. The whole variable domain, filled in from reference TRBV29-1 and TRBJ1-2, reads SAVISQKPSRDICQRGTSLTIQCQVDSQVTMMFWYRQQPGQSLTLIATANQGSEATYESGFVIDKFPISRPNLTFSTLTVSNMSPEDSSIYLCSVEDQADYGYTFGSGTRLTVV.